This T cell receptor beta chain appears in the sequencing data of a study of regulatory T cells in long-lasting Graves disease. Study details: The term persistent Graves' disease signified upward of 5 years on antithyroid drugs with positive TSH receptor antibodies. Whole-study findings and limits: Reduced TCR diversity was observed in persistent Graves' patients versus newly diagnosed patients.

This CDR3 spans 13 amino acids. V lost 5 bases and J 4 bases, leaving 12 bases between the germline ends. CDR1 and CDR2 from the germline V gene are SGHRS and YFSETQ. The time point is: persistent/refractory GD, antithyroid drugs over 5 years with positive TRAb. With RNA extracted from PBMCs as input, the TCR library was made. Diagnoses of Graves' disease were made by American Thyroid Association guidelines. This clonotype appeared once. Its specificity is not known. Investigators prepared the TCR beta libraries by applying iRepertoire HTBI primers and Arm-PCR of CDR3 regions. In the source study's methods: Around 59 TRBV and approximately 13 TRBJ segments were identified across samples. A single record per CDR3 protein comes from TCRdb applying MiXCR to the multiplex PCR reads. The V and J calls were not made by the authors but by TCRdb's processing. The sample yields approximately 690,000 distinct CDR3 sequences, 25% to 30% seen once.

J is TRBJ1-1 and V is TRBV5-1; TRBD1 is a possible D gene (6 bases). This sample comprised peripheral blood mononuclear cells (PBMCs), obtained when the disease was refractory, from a patient treated with antithyroid drugs. This clonotype was sampled from a female donor with Graves disease. CDR3 sequence (DNA): TGCGCCAGCAGAACGGACAGAACCACTGAAGCTTTCTTT. Translation gives CASRTDRTTEAFF.